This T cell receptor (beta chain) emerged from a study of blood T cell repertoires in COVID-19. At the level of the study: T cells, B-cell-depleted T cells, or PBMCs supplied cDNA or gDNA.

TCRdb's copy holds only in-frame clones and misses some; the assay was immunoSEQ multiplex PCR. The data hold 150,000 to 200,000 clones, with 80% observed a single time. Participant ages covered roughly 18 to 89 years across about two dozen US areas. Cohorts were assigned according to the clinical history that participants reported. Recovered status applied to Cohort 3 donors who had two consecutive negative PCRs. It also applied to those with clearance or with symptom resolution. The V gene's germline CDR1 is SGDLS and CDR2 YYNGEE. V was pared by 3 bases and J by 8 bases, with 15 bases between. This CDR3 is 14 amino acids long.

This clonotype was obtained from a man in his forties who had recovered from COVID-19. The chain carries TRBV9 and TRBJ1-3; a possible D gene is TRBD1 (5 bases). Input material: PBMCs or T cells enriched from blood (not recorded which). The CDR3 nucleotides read TGTGCCAGCAGCGCCACATTGGGGCCAGACACCATATATTTT. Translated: CASSATLGPDTIYF.